These 16 T cell receptor beta chains share one sample of origin, sequenced in a study of post-analysis software for immune sequencing data (dated by TCRdb to 2013 to 2016). Beyond this particular receptor, the publication reports: Four to six TRBV segments, including TRBV5-6, TRBV5-1 and TRBV20-1, were significantly more frequent in patients than controls.

Library creation used PCR. Instrument used: Illumina HiSeq 2500. To reduce PCR and sequencing biases, unique molecular identifiers were built into the TCR beta cDNA libraries. TCRdb reanalyzed the raw reads on its own, using fastp at Q25 for trimming and MiXCR for clone calling, and kept in-frame beta chains. Every distinct CDR3 protein forms one entry, paired with its most common genes and DNA. Across this sample there are hundreds of thousands of distinct CDR3 sequences, with approximately 53% seen only once. The ten biggest clones cover 4.6% of the sample. Their antigens remain unidentified. Sequencing used blood. These receptors came from a girl under 18 with multiple sclerosis.

The chain recombines TRBV5-6 with TRBJ2-1; 7 bases map to TRBD2. The J segment lost 8 bases and the V segment lost 3 bases, leaving 14 bases of the junction unmatched. This CDR3 region has 16 residues. Germline loops: CDR1 SGHDT, CDR2 YYEEEE. This CDR3 reads CASSSVTGGREDEQFF. The CDR3, as DNA: TGTGCCAGCAGCTCCGTGACGGGGGGACGCGAGGATGAGCAGTTCTTC.

V usage is TRBV9 and J usage is TRBJ1-2; D is unclear. In germline, CDR1 is SGDLS, CDR2 YYNGEE. The CDR3 length is 13 residues. Trimming cost V 2 bases and J 7 bases, with 12 bases left between them. Written as DNA, the CDR3 is TGTGCCAGCAGCGTTCAGCCGTCTGGTGGCTACACCTTC. This codes for CASSVQPSGGYTF.

This chain links TRBV15 with TRBJ2-7; TRBD2 aligns across 10 bases. CDR3 length equals 18 residues. Per the germline V gene, CDR1 is LNHNV and CDR2 is YYDKDF (reference sequence). V lost 0 bases and J lost 2; bases outside the gene matches: 10. The CDR3 sequence is CATSRDWASGGPAYEQYF. Here the CDR3 DNA reads TGTGCCACCAGCAGAGATTGGGCTAGCGGGGGCCCAGCCTACGAGCAGTACTTC.

The rearrangement uses TRBV5-1 and TRBJ2-1; possible D gene TRBD2, 6 bases. Germline CDR1 SGHRS, CDR2 YFSETQ. This CDR3 is 15 amino acids long. CDR3 protein: CAGSDEGGPYNEQFF. The CDR3 region has the DNA TGCGCTGGCAGCGATGAGGGAGGACCGTACAATGAGCAGTTCTTC. Together with reference TRBV5-1 and TRBJ2-1, the CDR3 gives the full variable domain: KAGVTQTPRYLIKTRGQQVTLSCSPISGHRSVSWYQQTPGQGLQFLFEYFSETQRNKGNFPGRFSGRQFSNSRSEMNVSTLELGDSALYLCAGSDEGGPYNEQFFGPGTRLTVL.

This chain uses TRBV15 with TRBJ2-3; the match to TRBD2 covers 8 bases. The germline gives CDR1 LNHNV, CDR2 YYDKDF (reference sequence). With V trimmed by 0 bases and J by 2 bases, 7 bases remained unmatched. The CDR3 is 17 amino acids. This CDR3 reads CATSRDFGGGYTDTQYF. The CDR3 bases are TGTGCCACCAGCAGAGATTTCGGCGGGGGGTACACAGATACGCAGTATTTT.

This clonotype was seen a few times. The chain recombines TRBV7-9 with TRBJ1-4; the D gene is possibly TRBD1 (6 bases). Looked up from germline, CDR1 is SEHNR and CDR2 is FQNEAQ (reference sequence). Trimming shortened V by 0 bases and J by 8 bases, and 16 bases separated the two germline ends. The CDR3 runs to 16 residues. The CDR3 bases are TGTGCCAGCAGCTTAGCAGTAGGGCAGGGGTTCGAAAAACTGTTTTTT. It yields the protein CASSLAVGQGFEKLFF.

The chain recombines TRBV12-3 or TRBV12-4 with TRBJ2-7; D is unresolved. V was pared by 4 bases and J by 2 bases, with 15 bases between. There are 15 residues in the CDR3. The CDR3 reads CASSSSPERTYEQYF. CDR3 DNA sequence: TGTGCCAGCAGTTCGAGTCCCGAACGAACCTACGAGCAGTACTTC.

This clonotype showed up just a few times. This chain connects TRBV10-3 to TRBJ2-5, with 7 nucleotides matching TRBD1. The CDR3 loop spans 13 amino acids. V shed 4 bases, J shed 4 bases, and the junction held 3 bases outside the gene matches. Germline CDR1 and CDR2: ENHRY and SYGVKD. This chain's CDR3 is CAISGQGGETQYF. CDR3 DNA sequence: TGTGCCATCAGTGGACAGGGCGGAGAGACCCAGTACTTC.

The chain links TRBV4-2 to TRBJ2-1, with 14 positions matching TRBD2. This CDR3 is built from 17 residues. V gave up 0 bases and J gave up 9 bases; unmatched junction bases: 7. Germline values: CDR1 LGHNA, CDR2 YNFKEQ. Here the CDR3 DNA reads TGTGCCAGCAGCCAAGAACAGGGACTAGCGGGAGCGATTGAGCAGTTCTTC. Translating it yields CASSQEQGLAGAIEQFF.

The J gene is TRBJ2-1, the V gene TRBV4-1, with TRBD2 matching 12 bases. With V trimmed by 2 bases and J by 1 base, 6 bases remained unmatched. The V gene's germline CDR1 is MGHRA and CDR2 YSYEKL. The length of the CDR3 is 18 residues. CDR3 amino acids: CASSQLLAGGLSYNEQFF. As DNA, the CDR3 is TGCGCCAGCAGCCAACTACTAGCGGGGGGACTTTCCTACAATGAGCAGTTCTTC.

This clonotype was observed a handful of times. J is TRBJ2-4 and V is TRBV7-8; TRBD1 agrees at 8 bases. TRBJ2-7 matches the DNA end more closely, so the J call is doubtful. The length of the CDR3 is 14 residues. From germline, CDR1 is SGHVS and CDR2 FQNEAQ. The CDR3 region has the DNA TGTGCCAGCAGCAGGACAGGGAGTGGCTACGAGCAGTACTTC. This codes for CASSRTGSGYEQYF.

This chain links TRBV6-1 with TRBJ2-7; D tentatively reads TRBD1 or TRBD2 (5 bases each). The CDR3 consists of 16 residues. The V end lost 2 bases, the J end lost 4 bases, and 18 bases lay between the germline ends. Germline CDR1 MNHNS, CDR2 SASEGT. CDR3 coding DNA: TGTGCCAGCAGTGAATTTGTCGGGACGGCGAATTACGAGCAGTACTTC. Its translation is CASSEFVGTANYEQYF.

This clonotype was counted a few times. The V and J genes are TRBV18 and TRBJ2-3; D is uncertain. V lost 0 bases and J 1 base, leaving 14 bases between the germline ends. The CDR3 spans 17 residues. Germline CDR1 KGHSH, CDR2 LQKENI. CDR3 protein: CASSPPGRSGRTDTQYF. The CDR3 DNA sequence: TGTGCCAGCTCACCACCAGGTCGGTCTGGACGCACAGATACGCAGTATTTT.

The V gene is TRBV2, the J gene TRBJ2-3, with 12 bases identical to TRBD2. This CDR3 is 17 amino acids long. Germline CDR1 reads SNHLY; CDR2 reads FYNNEI. After removal of 4 bases from V and 3 bases from J, the junction contained 8 bases not matched to a gene. For the CDR3, the DNA is TGTGCCAGCAGTGTGCCCCTAGCGGGGGGGCAGACAGATACGCAGTATTTT. Amino acids: CASSVPLAGGQTDTQYF.

The gene calls are TRBV5-1 and TRBJ2-1; D is ambiguous. V was shortened by 4 bases and J by 8 bases, with 13 bases between the two germline ends. CDR1 is SGHRS and CDR2 is YFSETQ in the germline V gene. The CDR3 is 13 residues long. The CDR3 protein is CASSGPRRYEQFF. The CDR3 DNA follows: TGCGCCAGCAGCGGACCCCGACGGTATGAGCAGTTCTTC.

The chain employs TRBV29-1 and TRBJ2-7; D might be TRBD1 (6 bases). Germline values: CDR1 SQVTM, CDR2 ANQGSEA. Trimming left V 5 bases short and J 0 bases short, with 14 bases between. The CDR3 has 14 residues. The CDR3 nucleotides read TGCAGCGTTAAGGGGGTACTGCCCTCCTACGAGCAGTACTTC. As protein: CSVKGVLPSYEQYF.